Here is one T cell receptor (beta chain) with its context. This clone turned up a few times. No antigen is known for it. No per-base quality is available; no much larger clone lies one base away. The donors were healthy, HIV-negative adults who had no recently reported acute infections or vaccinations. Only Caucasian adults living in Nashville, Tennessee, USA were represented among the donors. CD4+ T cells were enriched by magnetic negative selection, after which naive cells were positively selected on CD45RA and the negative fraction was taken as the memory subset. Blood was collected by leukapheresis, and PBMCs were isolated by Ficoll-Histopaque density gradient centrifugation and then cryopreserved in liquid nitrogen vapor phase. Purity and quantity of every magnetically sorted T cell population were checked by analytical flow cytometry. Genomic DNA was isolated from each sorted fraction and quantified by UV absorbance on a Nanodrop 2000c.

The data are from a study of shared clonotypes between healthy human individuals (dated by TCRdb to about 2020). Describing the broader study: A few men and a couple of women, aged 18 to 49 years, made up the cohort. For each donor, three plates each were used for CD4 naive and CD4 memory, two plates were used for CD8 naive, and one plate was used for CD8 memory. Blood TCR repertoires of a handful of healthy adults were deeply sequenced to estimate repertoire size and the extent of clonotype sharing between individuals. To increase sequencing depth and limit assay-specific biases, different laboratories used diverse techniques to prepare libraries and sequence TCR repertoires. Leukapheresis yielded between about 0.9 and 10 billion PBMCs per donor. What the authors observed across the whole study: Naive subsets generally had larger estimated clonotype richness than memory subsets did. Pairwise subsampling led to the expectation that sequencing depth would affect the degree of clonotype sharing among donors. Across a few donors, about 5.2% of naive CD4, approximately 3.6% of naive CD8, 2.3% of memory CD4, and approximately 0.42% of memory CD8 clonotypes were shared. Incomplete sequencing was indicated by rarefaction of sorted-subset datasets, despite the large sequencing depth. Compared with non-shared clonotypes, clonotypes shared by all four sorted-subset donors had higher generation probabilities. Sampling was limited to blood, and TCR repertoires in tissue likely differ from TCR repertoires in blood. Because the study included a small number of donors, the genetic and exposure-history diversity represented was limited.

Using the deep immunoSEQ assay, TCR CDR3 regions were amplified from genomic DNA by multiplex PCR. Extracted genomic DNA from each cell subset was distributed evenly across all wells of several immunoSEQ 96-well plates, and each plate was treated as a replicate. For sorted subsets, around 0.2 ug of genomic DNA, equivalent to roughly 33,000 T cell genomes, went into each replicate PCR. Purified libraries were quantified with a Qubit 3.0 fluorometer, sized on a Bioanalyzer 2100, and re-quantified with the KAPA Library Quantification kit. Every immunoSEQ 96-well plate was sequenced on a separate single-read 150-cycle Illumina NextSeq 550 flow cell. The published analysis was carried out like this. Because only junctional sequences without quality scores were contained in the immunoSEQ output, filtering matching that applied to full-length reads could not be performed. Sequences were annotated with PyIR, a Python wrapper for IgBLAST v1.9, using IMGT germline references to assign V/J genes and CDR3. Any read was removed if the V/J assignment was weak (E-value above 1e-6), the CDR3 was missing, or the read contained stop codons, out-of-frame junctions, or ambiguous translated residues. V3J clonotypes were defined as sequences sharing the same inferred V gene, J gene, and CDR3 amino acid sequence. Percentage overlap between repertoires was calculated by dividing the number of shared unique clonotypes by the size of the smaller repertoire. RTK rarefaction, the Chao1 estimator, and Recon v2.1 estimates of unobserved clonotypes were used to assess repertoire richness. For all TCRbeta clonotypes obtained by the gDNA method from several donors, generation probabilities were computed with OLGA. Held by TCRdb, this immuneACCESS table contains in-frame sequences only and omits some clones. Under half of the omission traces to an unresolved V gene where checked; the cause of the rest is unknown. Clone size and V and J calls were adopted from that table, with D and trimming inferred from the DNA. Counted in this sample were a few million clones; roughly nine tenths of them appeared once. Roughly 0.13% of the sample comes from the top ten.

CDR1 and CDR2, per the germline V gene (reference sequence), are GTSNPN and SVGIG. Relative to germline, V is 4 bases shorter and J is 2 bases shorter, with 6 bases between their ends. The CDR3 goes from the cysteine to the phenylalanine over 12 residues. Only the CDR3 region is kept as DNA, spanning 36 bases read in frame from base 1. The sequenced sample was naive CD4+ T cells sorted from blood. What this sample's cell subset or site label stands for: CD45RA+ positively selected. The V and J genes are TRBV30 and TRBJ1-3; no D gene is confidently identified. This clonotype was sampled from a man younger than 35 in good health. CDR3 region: CAWTTAGNTIYF. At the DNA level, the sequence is TGTGCCTGGACCACAGCTGGAAACACCATATATTTT.